This entry concerns a single TCR beta chain. Its antigen is unknown. Germline V gene lookup returns CDR1 LNHDA and CDR2 SQIVND (reference sequence). Trimming removed 8 bases from V and 1 base from J; junction bases left unmatched: 12. CDR3 length: 16 amino acids. This entry is derived from a study of circulating and synovial CD4+ cells in juvenile arthritis. Study outcomes and limitations: T cell genome counts differed by at least an order of magnitude between CPL and CD4 samples. Measured synovium overlap likely understates the true shared repertoire.

The table came from immunoSEQ multiplex PCR; TCRdb's copy has only in-frame clones and leaves some out. The data show about 34,000 clones, around 95% seen once. Donors were patients with active juvenile idiopathic arthritis. What was sequenced was CD4+ T cells from blood. V usage is TRBV19 and J usage is TRBJ2-5; 8 bases are shared with TRBD2. The TCR was taken from a human donor with juvenile idiopathic arthritis. The CDR3 reads CASRSTLLAAQETQYF. CDR3 DNA sequence: TGTGCCAGTCGTTCCACTTTACTAGCGGCCCAAGAGACCCAGTACTTC.